The 26 T cell receptor delta chains below were found in one sample sequenced in a study of γδ T cells in repeated Plasmodium falciparum infection (dated by TCRdb to the early 2020s). For bulk TCR repertoire analysis, Vgamma9/Vdelta2+ and Vdelta2-negative gammadelta T cell populations were isolated by flow sorting from peripheral blood mononuclear cells. Library generation was performed with multiplex PCR. TCRdb records Illumina MiSeq as the sequencer. TCRdb reprocessed the public data with the CATT caller; entries with the same nucleotide sequence were combined afterwards. This sample lists 90,000 or so delta-chain clones; over 0.9% were detected once. The leading ten clones occupy approximately 10% of the sample. The specimen sequenced was gamma-delta T cells from blood. These receptors were obtained from a pool of human donors (malaria-infected and uninfected, not separated).

The table lists this clone with a few counts. TCRdb's entry gives the protein of a much larger clone, which mismatches this DNA's translation at residue 18, likely from a read error; the protein reported here is translated from the DNA. The gene calls are TRDV1 and TRDJ1, with 11 bases that match TRDD3. No J gene was available from TCRdb, and it was assigned here by a germline match of the DNA. This CDR3 has 22 amino acids. V lost 1 base to trimming and J lost 8 bases; unmatched junction nucleotides: 27. Germline V CDR1 and CDR2: TSWWSYY, QGS. The CDR3 spells CALGERGTGGYGSNGCPVKLIF. The CDR3 DNA follows: TGTGCTCTTGGGGAACGTGGTACTGGGGGATATGGGTCGAATGGTTGTCCGGTGAAACTCATCTTT.

This clone was counted between two and nine times. The chain combines TRDV2 with TRDJ1; TRDD3 agrees at 12 bases. J gave up 3 bases and V 0 bases, and 19 bases lay outside the gene matches. The CDR3 covers 21 residues. The germline V gene has CDR1 GEAIGNYY and CDR2 EKD. Written as DNA, the CDR3 is TGTGCCTGTGACACCGTTACCTTCCAGGCCTCCGCTGGGGGATACGCCGATAAACTCATCTTT. Its protein product is CACDTVTFQASAGGYADKLIF.

This clone was observed a few times. This likely stems from a read error, as it lies one base from a far larger clone. The sample holds other DNA sequences that translate to the same CDR3. This chain links TRDV1 with TRDJ1; 9 nucleotides align to TRDD2. Matching the DNA to germline supplied the J gene, which TCRdb does not give. V dropped 2 bases and J dropped 0; count of bases not matched to a gene: 40. The CDR3 contains 28 residues. Germline CDR1 reads TSWWSYY; CDR2 reads QGS. The CDR3 nucleotides read TGTGCTCTTGGGGAATACCCCCCTTCCTACTTAGTTCAGAGAACTGGGGCGGGGGTCGTGACGTACACCGATAAACTCATCTTT. This sequence encodes CALGEYPPSYLVQRTGAGVVTYTDKLIF.

Concerning this clone itself: This DNA's translation differs at residue 5 from TCRdb's protein, which comes from a much larger clone; a read error is likely, and the protein shown is translated from the DNA. V and J are TRDV2 and TRDJ1; tentatively, D is TRDD3 (6 bases). The CDR3 is 16 residues long. Trimming stripped 3 bases from V and 1 base from J, with 17 bases between. Germline values: CDR1 GEAIGNYY, CDR2 EKD. The CDR3 spells CACDLTGWGITDKLIF. CDR3 DNA sequence: TGTGCCTGTGACCTTACTGGCTGGGGTATCACCGATAAACTCATCTTT.

This clone was observed at least ten times. This rearrangement joins TRDV1 to TRDJ1; 11 bases fit TRDD3. The CDR3 totals 22 residues. CDR1 TSWWSYY and CDR2 QGS come from the germline V gene. With 0 bases clipped from V and 0 bases from J, the junction kept 18 bases outside the gene matches. This CDR3 reads CALGELQYSDLGDTSHTDKLIF. CDR3 nucleotide sequence: TGTGCTCTTGGGGAACTCCAGTATTCTGACCTGGGGGATACAAGCCACACCGATAAACTCATCTTT.

This clone was seen a few times. A far larger clone is a single base away, which makes a read error likely. This CDR3 is also generated by other DNA sequences in the sample. The chain couples TRDV1 to TRDJ1, with 9 bases fitting TRDD3. The CDR3 has 22 residues. Germline assignment: CDR1 TSWWSYY and CDR2 QGS. CDR3: CALGELHTYRGYAVVGTDKLIF. The CDR3 coding sequence is TGTGCTCTTGGGGAACTTCACACCTACAGGGGATACGCGGTCGTAGGCACCGATAAACTCATATTT.

This clone has just a few counts. For this DNA, TCRdb reports the protein of a much larger clone, which diverges at residue 17, most likely from a read error; the protein presented here is translated directly from the DNA. V and J are TRDV1 and TRDJ1; 9 bases fit TRDD3. Assignment of the J gene here rests on matching the DNA to germline, because TCRdb gives none. With V trimmed by 3 bases and J by 4 bases, 42 bases remained unmatched. The CDR3 is 27 amino acids. Germline CDR1 TSWWSYY, CDR2 QGS. Here the CDR3 reads CALGDTTSNDSTYLFSCWGMLGDKLIF. DNA for the CDR3: TGTGCTCTTGGGGACACCACCTCCAACGATAGTACCTACCTCTTCTCCTGCTGGGGGATGTTGGGCGATAAACTCATCTTT.

In its sample, this clone was seen many times. With a far larger clone one base away, a read error is the likely cause. Other DNA sequences in the sample encode the same CDR3. This chain links TRDV2 with TRDJ1; 12 nucleotides match TRDD3. TCRdb offers no J gene call, so here the DNA was matched to germline to obtain one. V trimming: 4 bases; J trimming: 1 base; junction bases outside the gene matches: 15. Germline V gene sequence: CDR1 GEAIGNYY, CDR2 EKD. This CDR3 has 19 residues. CDR3 DNA sequence: TGTGCCTGTGATACCACTCCCGTACTGGGGGATACTGCCACCGATAAACTCATCTTT. It is translated as CACDTTPVLGDTATDKLIF.

As regards this clone: TCRdb's listed protein matches a much larger clone and diverges from this DNA's translation at residue 16, likely through a read error; the protein shown comes from the DNA. The V call is TRDV2, the J call TRDJ1; D is perhaps TRDD3 (6 bases). CDR3 length equals 17 residues. Germline values: CDR1 GEAIGNYY, CDR2 EKD. CDR3 in amino acids: CACDTLTSTGFGDKLTF. The CDR3 DNA sequence: TGTGCCTGTGACACTTTAACGAGTACTGGGTTTGGCGATAAACTCACCTTT.

On this clone itself: A far larger clone differs by one base, so this is likely a read error. This CDR3 is also generated by other DNA sequences in the sample. The chain couples TRDV1 to TRDJ1, with TRDD3 matching 9 bases. The J gene, absent from TCRdb, was called here by matching the DNA to germline. CDR1 is TSWWSYY and CDR2 is QGS in the germline V gene. The CDR3 is made up of 21 amino acids. V trimming: 2 bases; J trimming: 0 bases; junction bases outside the gene matches: 19. CDR3 region: CALGEGPTAPYWGTYTDKLIF. The CDR3 DNA sequence: TGTGCTCTTGGGGAAGGCCCTACAGCCCCCTACTGGGGGACCTACACCGATAAACTCATCTTT.

Regarding this clone: This sequence is one base from a far larger clone and is likely a read error. This CDR3 is also generated by other DNA sequences in the sample. The chain uses TRDV2 and TRDJ1; possibly TRDD3 for D (5 bases). TCRdb lists no J gene, so it was determined here by aligning the DNA to germline. Trimming left V 0 bases short and J 2 bases short, with 18 bases between. This CDR3 has 17 residues. Per germline, CDR1 GEAIGNYY and CDR2 EKD. CDR3 protein: CACDTGLGDATTDKLIF. For the CDR3, the DNA is TGTGCCTGTGACACCGGGCTAGGGGACGCAACGACCGATAAACTCATCTTT.

This clone was detected only a few times. TCRdb has a much larger clone's protein, which differs at residue 10 from the translation of this DNA, likely because of a read error; what is shown is the protein translated from the DNA. The genes are TRDV1 and TRDJ1, with a tentative D call TRDD3 (6 bases). V lost 0 bases and J lost 10, with 12 bases in between. The CDR3 extends over 13 amino acids. CDR1 is TSWWSYY and CDR2 is QGS in the germline V gene. The CDR3 loop is CALGELKVGGLIF. The CDR3 nucleotides read TGTGCTCTTGGGGAACTAAAAGTGGGGGGACTCATCTTT.

This clone showed up many times. Other DNA variants within this sample encode the same CDR3. This chain joins TRDV1 and TRDJ1; D is unresolved. Germline loops: CDR1 TSWWSYY, CDR2 QGS. Trimming took off 5 bases at V and 2 bases at J, with 18 bases between the two ends. The CDR3 length is 16 residues. CDR3 DNA: TGTGCTCTTGGGCCCCGCGTCGGGGTATCGACCGATAAACTCATCTTT. Translating gives CALGPRVGVSTDKLIF.

At least ten counts were recorded for this clone. The protein TCRdb gives is from a much larger clone and does not agree with this DNA's translation at residue 13, likely a read error; the protein shown here comes from the DNA. This chain's CDR3 is CALGETRTGGYLATKLIF. DNA for the CDR3: TGTGCTCTTGGGGAAACTAGGACTGGGGGATACCTAGCGACAAAACTCATCTTT. The chain joins TRDV1 to TRDJ1, with 12 bases that match TRDD3. Germline CDR1 is TSWWSYY and CDR2 is QGS. The V segment lost 2 bases and the J segment 8 bases; nucleotides outside the gene matches: 15. There are 18 residues in the CDR3.

With regard to this clone: TCRdb assigns this DNA the protein of a much larger clone, which departs from its translation at residue 10; this likely reflects a read error, and the protein shown comes from translating the DNA. The chain is built from TRDV2 and TRDJ1; D uncertain. No J segment appears in TCRdb, so it was assigned here by matching the sequence to germline. In germline, CDR1 is GEAIGNYY, CDR2 EKD. V was pared by 0 bases and J by 7 bases, with 11 bases between. The CDR3 spans 13 residues. DNA for the CDR3: TGTGCCTGTGACACCGGATTGGGCTGTAAACTCATCTTT. As protein: CACDTGLGCKLIF.

In regard to this clone: The protein recorded in TCRdb matches a much larger clone and deviates from this DNA's translation at residue 5, suggesting a read error; the protein here is obtained by translating the DNA. The V and J genes are TRDV2 and TRDJ1; 8 nucleotides agree with TRDD3. TCRdb does not report a J gene; here it was assigned by matching the DNA to germline references. This CDR3 contains 19 residues. The junction had 18 bases not matched to a gene; V was cut back by 3 bases and J by 1 base. From germline, CDR1 is GEAIGNYY and CDR2 EKD. CDR3 DNA sequence: TGTGCCTGTGACGCCTCGTACTGGGGGCCTAAAAAAGTCACCGATAAACTCATCTTT. This codes for CACDASYWGPKKVTDKLIF.

Regarding this clone: Since a far larger clone is one base different, this is likely a read error. Other DNA sequences in the sample encode the same CDR3. The chain couples TRDV1 to TRDJ1, with TRDD3 matching 10 bases. The J gene, not given by TCRdb, was assigned here from a germline match of the nucleotide sequence. The CDR3 loop spans 21 amino acids. Germline V CDR1 and CDR2: TSWWSYY, QGS. Here the CDR3 DNA reads TGTGCCCTTGGGGAACTAGATCCTACTGTTATCGGGGGATACGGCACCGATAAACTCATCTTT. Translating gives CALGELDPTVIGGYGTDKLIF.

Only a few counts were recorded for this clone. The protein TCRdb gives is from a much larger clone and does not agree with this DNA's translation at residue 5, likely a read error; the protein shown here comes from the DNA. The gene calls are TRDV1 and TRDJ1, with D uncertain. The CDR3 has 16 residues. With 4 bases removed from V and 0 bases from J, the gap between germline ends came to 15 bases. CDR1 and CDR2 from the germline V gene are TSWWSYY and QGS. The DNA for the CDR3 is TGTGCTCTTGGGGGACTACTCCCCCTTTACACCGATAAACTCATCTTT. This encodes CALGGLLPLYTDKLIF.

Worth noting for this clone: It differs at one base from a far larger clone, so likely a read error. Other nucleotide sequences from this sample produce the same CDR3. This chain links TRDV1 with TRDJ1; 10 bases are shared with TRDD3. TCRdb is silent on the J gene; assignment here came from matching the DNA to germline. The germline V gene encodes CDR1 TSWWSYY and CDR2 QGS. J lost 0 bases, V lost 3 bases, and 22 bases had no gene match. CDR3 size: 22 residues. The CDR3 bases are TGTGCTCTTGGGGAGCTTCCCCCCCCAGTACTGGGGGATGCAACGTACACCGATAAACTCATCTTT. Protein sequence: CALGELPPPVLGDATYTDKLIF.

This clone was found a few times. TCRdb's listed protein matches a much larger clone and diverges from this DNA's translation at residue 3, likely through a read error; the protein shown comes from the DNA. This chain joins TRDV2 and TRDJ1; 10 nucleotides agree with TRDD3. Assignment of the J gene here rests on matching the DNA to germline, because TCRdb gives none. Per germline, CDR1 GEAIGNYY and CDR2 EKD. The CDR3 loop spans 16 amino acids. The CDR3 protein is CAYDNLGDNMTDKLIF. As DNA, the CDR3 is TGTGCCTATGACAACCTGGGGGATAATATGACCGATAAACTCATCTTT.

This clone was seen at least ten times. The same CDR3 arises from other DNA sequences in this sample as well. This sequence joins TRDV1 and TRDJ1; D remains unclear. CDR3 length: 22 amino acids. With 2 bases removed from V and 0 bases from J, the gap between germline ends came to 31 bases. Germline V CDR1 and CDR2: TSWWSYY, QGS. Written as DNA, the CDR3 is TGTGCTCTTGGGGAAACGGCCCGGACCCCCCCAGACGCTCTGATGTACACCGATAAACTCATCTTT. Translating it yields CALGETARTPPDALMYTDKLIF.

This clone was recorded a few times. The TCRdb record carries a much larger clone's protein, which differs from this DNA's translation at residue 12; a read error is the likely cause, and the protein listed here is the DNA translation. This chain links TRDV1 with TRDJ1; 9 nucleotides agree with TRDD3. The V gene end was trimmed by 5 bases and the J gene end by 11 bases; junction bases not matched to a gene: 15. CDR3 length: 15 residues. Germline V CDR1 and CDR2: TSWWSYY, QGS. CDR3 sequence (DNA): TGTGCTCTTGGGATCCCGATACTGGGGGACTCGGTCCTCATCTTT. It encodes CALGIPILGDSVLIF.

This clone was seen ten or more times. J is TRDJ1 and V is TRDV1; D assignment may be TRDD2 or TRDD3 (7 bases each). CDR1 TSWWSYY and CDR2 QGS come from the germline V gene. Trimming removed 2 bases from V and 2 bases from J, with 30 bases in between. The CDR3 contains 21 residues. For the CDR3, the DNA is TGTGCTCTTGGGGAATGTCCCGGACTTCCTAGAGCTGCTGGGGGGACCGATAAACTCATCTTT. Its translation: CALGECPGLPRAAGGTDKLIF.

Concerning this clone: TCRdb lists the protein of a much larger clone for this DNA, which differs at residue 16, so this is likely a read error; the protein given here is translated from the DNA itself. The chain links TRDV2 to TRDJ2; TRDD3 matches at 13 bases. The J gene comes from matching the DNA to germline here; TCRdb lacks it. The CDR3 consists of 23 residues. Germline CDR1 reads GEAIGNYY; CDR2 reads EKD. After removal of 3 bases from V and 6 bases from J, the junction contained 27 bases not matched to a gene. This CDR3 reads CACDRLLGDTPHGKPAGAAQLFF. CDR3 coding DNA: TGTGCCTGTGACCGCCTACTGGGGGATACGCCCCACGGTAAACCGGCCGGCGCAGCACAACTCTTCTTT.

This clone was picked up a small number of times. The protein recorded in TCRdb matches a much larger clone and deviates from this DNA's translation at residue 5, suggesting a read error; the protein here is obtained by translating the DNA. The chain carries TRDV1 and TRDJ2; 9 bases line up with TRDD2. This CDR3 is 22 amino acids long. With V trimmed by 4 bases and J by 6 bases, 27 bases remained unmatched. Germline V gene lookup returns CDR1 TSWWSYY and CDR2 QGS. CDR3 sequence (DNA): TGTGCTCTTGGGGCACCTCCTTCCTACCCCGGGGAGGGGGATCCTAGGTCAGCACAACTCTTCTTT. Translated: CALGAPPSYPGEGDPRSAQLFF.

Of note for this clone: TCRdb shows a much larger clone's protein in place of this DNA's translation, and the two differ at residue 8, likely through a read error; the protein shown is translated from the DNA. J is TRDJ1 and V is TRDV1, with 12 bases lining up with TRDD3. The CDR3 contains 20 residues. Germline values: CDR1 TSWWSYY, CDR2 QGS. Trimming at V came to 4 bases and at J to 4 bases, leaving 19 bases not matched to a gene. The CDR3 sequence: CALGAPPPYDWGIQGDKLIF. The CDR3 DNA reads as TGTGCTCTTGGGGCCCCACCTCCCTACGACTGGGGGATACAGGGCGATAAACTCATCTTT.